The present T cell receptor beta chain was sequenced within a study of cytotoxic CD8 clonotypes in ibrutinib-treated CLL. Some clones are missing from TCRdb's copy, which holds only in-frame ones; the method was immunoSEQ multiplex PCR. This sample has 300,000 to 350,000 clones, with almost 80% found just once. Germline V lookup: CDR1 MNHEY, CDR2 SMNVEV (reference sequence). The CDR3 has 16 amino acids. Trimming removed 5 bases from V and 3 bases from J; junction bases left unmatched: 8. The chain has TRBV27 and TRBJ1-5; 9 bases line up with TRBD1. The clonotype comes from a human donor with chronic lymphocytic leukemia. The source was PBMCs, collected before ibrutinib treatment. DNA of the CDR3: TGTGCCAGCAGTACCACCGGGACAGGGTACAATCAGCCCCAGCATTTT. Protein sequence: CASSTTGTGYNQPQHF.